This TCR beta chain originates from a study of CD8+ T cells in alopecia areata. Once RNA had been extracted, it was reverse transcribed into cDNA to act as the sequencing template. The method was immunoSEQ multiplex PCR; TCRdb's version includes in-frame clones alone and lacks a portion of them. The sample consists of 100,000 to 130,000 clones, approximately 60% of them appearing once. Notes on the study in general: Mice showed TCR sharing more clearly than patients did, possibly owing to HLA. It was lesional scalp, especially alopecia totalis/universalis, that showed higher clonality than normal scalp. Scalp data also include sequences from resident alphabeta T cells of normal skin.

The V gene's germline CDR1 is SQVTM and CDR2 ANQGSEA. The CDR3 covers 14 residues. In this sample, this clone turned up once. Its antigen is not identified. Relative to the germline gene, one junction end is altered; a read error may explain this. CD4+ and CD8+ T cells were sorted from PBMCs stained for CD3, CD4 and CD8. This sequence was found in a human donor in good health. V is TRBV29-1 and J is TRBJ2-1; TRBD2 matches at 11 bases. What was sequenced was CD8+ T cells sorted from blood. CDR3 region: CSVEGASGGPEQFF. For the CDR3, the DNA is TGCAGCGTAGAAGGGGCTAGCGGGGGGCCCGAGCAGTTCTTC.